This T cell receptor beta chain was obtained from a study of T and B cells in COVID-19 patients. Overall study context: Critical illness requiring mechanical ventilation or extracorporeal membrane oxygenation affected three fifths of the roughly 20 active-infection patients. Of about 20 active-infection patients, 15 to 18 carried comorbidities linked to unfavorable COVID-19 outcome.

This clonotype was found a few times. BIOMED2 TRB-A/B primer pools were used in multiplex TRB PCR. TCRdb recomputed calls from the multiplex PCR reads with MiXCR, one row per CDR3 protein. The sample shows some 21,000 distinct CDR3 sequences, roughly 29% of them seen only once. TRB was amplified from about 260-540 ng of blood genomic DNA. The sequence came from a human donor who had recovered from COVID-19. Material for sequencing was blood.

CDR3 region: CASSRRSGTSGGAAKNIQYF. CDR3 in DNA: TGTGCCAGCAGCCGACGATCGGGGACTAGCGGGGGGGCAGCCAAAAACATTCAGTACTTC. V is TRBV5-6 and J is TRBJ2-4; TRBD2 aligns across 16 bases. This CDR3 comprises 20 residues. CDR1 is SGHDT, CDR2 YYEEEE, per germline. Germline trimming cut 4 bases from V and 0 bases from J; bases unmatched to any gene: 10.